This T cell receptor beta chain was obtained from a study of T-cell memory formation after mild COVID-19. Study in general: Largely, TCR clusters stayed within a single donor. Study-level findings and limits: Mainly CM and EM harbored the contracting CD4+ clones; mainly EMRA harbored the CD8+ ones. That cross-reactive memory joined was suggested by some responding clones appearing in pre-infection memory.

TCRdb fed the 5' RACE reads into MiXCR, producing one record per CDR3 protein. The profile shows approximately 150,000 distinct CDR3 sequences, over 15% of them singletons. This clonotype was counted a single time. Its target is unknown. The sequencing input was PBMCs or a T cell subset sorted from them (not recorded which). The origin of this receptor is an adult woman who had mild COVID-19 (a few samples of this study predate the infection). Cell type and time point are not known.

CDR3 bases: TGTGCCAGCAGTAAGCCCCCAGGGAATGAAGCTTTCTTT. It translates to CASSKPPGNEAFF. The J gene is TRBJ1-1, the V gene TRBV25-1; D might be TRBD1 (5 bases). V lost 5 bases and J lost 7, with 14 bases in between. There are 13 residues in the CDR3. The germline gives CDR1 MGHDK, CDR2 SYGVNS. Full variable domain (outside the CDR3, taken from reference TRBV25-1 and TRBJ1-1): EADIYQTPRYLVIGTGKKITLECSQTMGHDKMYWYQQDPGMELHLIHYSYGVNSTEKGDLSSESTVSRIRTEHFPLTLESARPSHTSQYLCASSKPPGNEAFFGQGTRLTVV.